Listed here are 24 T cell receptor beta chains from one sample, sequenced in a study of blood T cell repertoires in COVID-19. Produced via immunoSEQ multiplex PCR; TCRdb's table is partial and in-frame only. The sample includes 80,000 or so clones, around 92% of them seen just once. The sequenced sample was peripheral blood. All receptors derive from a woman in her 50s in a cohort sampled during active COVID-19.

The J gene is TRBJ2-1, the V gene TRBV2; 10 nucleotides match TRBD1. J lost 7 bases, V lost 4 bases, and 7 bases had no gene match. CDR1 is SNHLY and CDR2 is FYNNEI in the germline V gene. The CDR3 covers 15 residues. CDR3 amino acids: CASSADRGRGNEQFF. The CDR3 coding sequence is TGTGCCAGCAGTGCAGACAGGGGGCGAGGGAATGAGCAGTTCTTC.

This chain connects TRBV12-5 to TRBJ2-3; 9 bases line up with TRBD2. CDR1 is LGHNT, CDR2 FRNRAP, per germline. This CDR3 contains 17 residues. J was trimmed by 0 bases and V by 3 bases; bases with no gene match: 7. CDR3 loop: CASGLAGGGLSTDTQYF. DNA of the CDR3: TGTGCTAGTGGTTTAGCGGGAGGCGGCCTTAGCACAGATACGCAGTATTTT.

This clone has only a few counts. This sequence joins TRBV7-9 and TRBJ2-7; no firm D call. Deletions cut 6 bases from V and 0 bases from J, with 9 bases between. The CDR3 spans 13 residues. Germline CDR1 is SEHNR and CDR2 is FQNEAQ (reference sequence). Written as DNA, the CDR3 is TGTGCCAGCAGTGAGTACCTCTCCTACGAGCAGTACTTC. Encoded protein: CASSEYLSYEQYF.

V is TRBV5-1 and J is TRBJ1-2, with D maybe TRBD1 (6 bases). This CDR3 spans 15 amino acids. The V end lost 4 bases, the J end lost 2 bases, and 15 bases lay between the germline ends. Germline V lookup: CDR1 SGHRS, CDR2 YFSETQ. For the CDR3, the DNA is TGCGCCAGCAGCCCGGGCCCGACAGGCAACTATGGCTACACCTTC. Encoded protein: CASSPGPTGNYGYTF.

The rearrangement joins TRBV28 to TRBJ1-5, with D maybe TRBD1 (5 bases). V gave up 2 bases and J gave up 4 bases, with 15 bases separating them. The CDR3 extends over 16 amino acids. Germline CDR1 is MDHEN and CDR2 is SYDVKM. In DNA form, the CDR3 reads TGTGCCAGCAGTTTACTAGGGGCTGGGGCTAATCAGCCCCAGCATTTT. Protein sequence: CASSLLGAGANQPQHF.

The chain carries TRBV7-2 and TRBJ2-3; no clear D gene. The CDR3 extends over 13 amino acids. CDR1 SGHTA and CDR2 FQGNSA come from the germline V gene. Trimming removed 6 bases from V and 3 bases from J, with 10 bases in between. CDR3 sequence (DNA): TGTGCCAGCAGGGGCCCGGTAACAGATACGCAGTATTTT. This translates into CASRGPVTDTQYF. Drawing the rest from reference TRBV7-2 and TRBJ2-3, the complete variable domain is GAGVSQSPSNKVTEKGKDVELRCDPISGHTALYWYRQSLGQGLEFLIYFQGNSAPDKSGLPSDRFSAERTGGSVSTLTIQRTQQEDSAVYLCASRGPVTDTQYFGPGTRLTVL.

J is TRBJ1-1 and V is TRBV5-1; D gene ambiguous. Deletions cut 1 base from V and 2 bases from J, with 12 bases between. This CDR3 has 15 amino acids. Germline lookup yields CDR1 SGHRS and CDR2 YFSETQ. In DNA, the CDR3 is TGCGCCAGCAGCTTGAATCCGGGAAAAAACACTGAAGCTTTCTTT. This translates into CASSLNPGKNTEAFF.

The V gene is TRBV5-1, the J gene TRBJ2-1; TRBD1 matches at 12 bases. J gave up 9 bases and V 4 bases, and 8 bases lay outside the gene matches. CDR1 is SGHRS, CDR2 YFSETQ, per germline. This CDR3 spans 15 amino acids. CDR3 amino acids: CASSGMGQGAAEQFF. CDR3 sequence (DNA): TGCGCCAGCAGCGGGATGGGACAGGGGGCGGCTGAGCAGTTCTTC.

The J gene is TRBJ1-1, the V gene TRBV27; 8 bases align to TRBD1. Germline values: CDR1 MNHEY, CDR2 SMNVEV (reference sequence). V was pared by 6 bases and J by 5 bases, with 14 bases of the junction left unmatched. The CDR3 consists of 16 residues. The CDR3 loop is CASRRDRGERETEAFF. In nucleotides, the CDR3 is TGTGCCAGCAGAAGAGACAGGGGAGAGAGAGAAACTGAAGCTTTCTTT.

The chain uses TRBV19 and TRBJ1-5, with 8 bases fitting TRBD1. Germline V CDR1 and CDR2: LNHDA, SQIVND (reference sequence). CDR3 length: 16 amino acids. With 5 bases clipped from V and 0 bases from J, the junction kept 6 bases outside the gene matches. CDR3 sequence reads: CASSSQGATSNQPQHF. CDR3 coding DNA: TGTGCCAGTAGTTCTCAGGGGGCGACTAGCAATCAGCCCCAGCATTTT.

This chain links TRBV2 with TRBJ1-2; the match to TRBD1 covers 8 bases. Trimming cost V 9 bases and J 3 bases; bases outside gene matches: 3. The CDR3 spans 12 residues. The germline CDR1 and CDR2 sequences are SNHLY and FYNNEI. CDR3 nucleotides: TGTGCCAGTGGGGGACAGGACTATGGCTACACCTTC. As protein: CASGGQDYGYTF.

This chain uses TRBV3-1 (or the pseudogene TRBV3-2) with TRBJ1-1; 12 positions agree with TRBD1. Trimming at V came to 4 bases and at J to 11 bases, leaving 5 bases not matched to a gene. Germline CDR1 is LGHDT and CDR2 is YNNKEL (reference sequence). The CDR3 runs to 13 residues. Written as DNA, the CDR3 is TGTGCCAGCAGCCGGGGACAGGGGGCGAGGGCTTTCTTT. This gives the protein CASSRGQGARAFF.

The chain links TRBV2 to TRBJ2-7; D is perhaps TRBD1 (6 bases). From germline, CDR1 is SNHLY and CDR2 FYNNEI. V gave up 8 bases and J gave up 1 base, with 15 bases separating them. CDR3 length: 14 amino acids. The CDR3 spells CASGADRSSYEQYF. CDR3 in DNA: TGTGCCAGCGGGGCCGACAGGTCTTCCTACGAGCAGTACTTC.

The chain combines TRBV6-5 with TRBJ2-7; D is perhaps TRBD2 (6 bases). The germline V gene has CDR1 MNHEY and CDR2 SVGAGI. This CDR3 region has 15 residues. The V end was cut by 6 bases, the J end by 5 bases, with 20 bases between. This chain's CDR3 is CASSGPRDPKDEQYF. As DNA, the CDR3 is TGTGCCAGCAGCGGACCGCGGGACCCTAAGGACGAGCAGTACTTC.

The chain has TRBV10-3 and TRBJ2-6; 11 positions match TRBD2. The germline CDR1 and CDR2 sequences are ENHRY and SYGVKD. The CDR3 runs 18 residues. The V gene end was trimmed by 2 bases and the J gene end by 3 bases; junction bases not matched to a gene: 6. The CDR3 reads CAISEELAGAGGANVLTF. CDR3 DNA sequence: TGTGCCATCAGTGAGGAACTAGCGGGGGCTGGTGGGGCCAACGTCCTGACTTTC.

The genes are TRBV7-2 and TRBJ2-1; 12 nucleotides align to TRBD2. The CDR3 contains 15 residues. With 5 bases clipped from V and 4 bases from J, the junction kept 3 bases outside the gene matches. CDR1 and CDR2 (germline): SGHTA, FQGNSA. CDR3 coding DNA: TGTGCCAGCAGCACTAGCGGGGGGTTTTACAATGAGCAGTTCTTC. It translates to CASSTSGGFYNEQFF. Looking up the rest from reference TRBV7-2 and TRBJ2-1 gives the full variable domain: GAGVSQSPSNKVTEKGKDVELRCDPISGHTALYWYRQSLGQGLEFLIYFQGNSAPDKSGLPSDRFSAERTGGSVSTLTIQRTQQEDSAVYLCASSTSGGFYNEQFFGPGTRLTVL.

The gene calls are TRBV15 and TRBJ1-5; no firm D call. The CDR3 has 15 amino acids. The germline V gene has CDR1 LNHNV and CDR2 YYDKDF (reference sequence). V was cut by 0 bases and J by 5 bases, with 11 bases left in between. The CDR3 DNA reads TGTGCCACCAGCAGAGACCCCTACGGGTATCAGCCCCAGCATTTT. As protein: CATSRDPYGYQPQHF.

This chain joins TRBV5-1 and TRBJ2-3; no clear D. V was pared by 7 bases and J by 1 base, with 16 bases between. The germline V gene has CDR1 SGHRS and CDR2 YFSETQ. The CDR3 is made up of 15 amino acids. CDR3 loop: CASSPLRIRTDTQYF. DNA of the CDR3: TGCGCCAGCTCCCCTCTGCGGATCCGCACAGATACGCAGTATTTT.

This clone was counted a single time. This chain joins TRBV10-3 and TRBJ1-2; TRBD1 matches 8 bases. CDR1 ENHRY and CDR2 SYGVKD come from the germline V gene. This CDR3 is built from 14 residues. Trimming cost V 4 bases and J 4 bases; bases outside gene matches: 5. The CDR3 DNA reads as TGTGCCATCAGTGTGGACAGGGTAGTCTATGGCTACACCTTC. It specifies CAISVDRVVYGYTF.

Here the CDR3 reads CASSNSQQGTPRDEQFF. DNA of the CDR3: TGTGCCAGCAGCAACTCGCAGCAGGGTACCCCTAGGGATGAGCAGTTCTTC. The rearrangement uses TRBV21-1 and TRBJ2-1; the D call of TRBD1 is as the table states it, not checked on the DNA. TRBV21-1 is assigned pseudogene status. The CDR3 sequence is 17 residues long.

The chain has TRBV13 and TRBJ2-1; D is unresolved. Germline V lookup: CDR1 PRHDT, CDR2 FYEKMQ (reference sequence). This CDR3 has 16 amino acids. V was trimmed by 4 bases and J by 0 bases, leaving 13 bases between them. The chain's CDR3 is CASSSQTWSSYNEQFF. DNA of the CDR3: TGTGCCAGCAGCTCGCAGACCTGGAGCTCCTACAATGAGCAGTTCTTC.

This clone was seen once. The CDR3 DNA reads TGTGCCATCAGTGAGTCATCGGGGTTGGGTGAAGCTTTCTTT. Protein product: CAISESSGLGEAFF. This chain links TRBV10-3 with TRBJ1-1; the D is unclear. The germline V gene encodes CDR1 ENHRY and CDR2 SYGVKD. This CDR3 comprises 14 residues. The ends were cut back, 0 bases at V and 7 bases at J, with 12 bases in the middle.

V is TRBV12-3 or TRBV12-4 and J is TRBJ1-2; the D gene is possibly TRBD1 (5 bases). The CDR3 is made up of 13 amino acids. V lost 8 bases to trimming and J lost 5 bases, with 15 bases between them. The CDR3 reads CASAKDGGYGYTF. CDR3 bases: TGTGCCAGCGCGAAAGACGGGGGGTATGGCTACACCTTC.

The chain uses TRBV12-3 or TRBV12-4 and TRBJ1-6; perhaps TRBD1 as D (5 bases). This CDR3 has 13 amino acids. Trimming pared 5 bases from V and 13 bases from J, leaving 15 bases between. CDR3: CASSPDMALPLHF. DNA of the CDR3: TGTGCCAGCAGTCCGGACATGGCCTTGCCCCTCCACTTT.